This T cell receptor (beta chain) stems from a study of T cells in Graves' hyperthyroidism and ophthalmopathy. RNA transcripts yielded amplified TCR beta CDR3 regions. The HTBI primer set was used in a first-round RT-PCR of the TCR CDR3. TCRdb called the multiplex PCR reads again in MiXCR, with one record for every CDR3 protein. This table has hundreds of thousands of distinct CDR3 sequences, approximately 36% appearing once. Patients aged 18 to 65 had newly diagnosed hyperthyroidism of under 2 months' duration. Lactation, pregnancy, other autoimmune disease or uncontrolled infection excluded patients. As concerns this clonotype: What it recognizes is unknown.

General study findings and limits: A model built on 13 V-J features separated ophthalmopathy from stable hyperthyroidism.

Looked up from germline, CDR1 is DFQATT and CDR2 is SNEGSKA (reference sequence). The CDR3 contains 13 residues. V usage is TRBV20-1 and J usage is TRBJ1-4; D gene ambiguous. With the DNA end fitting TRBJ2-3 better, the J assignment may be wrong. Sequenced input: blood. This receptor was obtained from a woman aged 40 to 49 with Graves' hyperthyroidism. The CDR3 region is CSAWGPKLDTQYF. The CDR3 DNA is TGCAGTGCCTGGGGTCCGAAATTGGATACGCAGTATTTT.